A selection of T cell receptor beta chains follows, all from one sample in a study of shared clonotypes between healthy human individuals. Only in-frame clones appear in the TCRdb table, and some are missing; sequencing was by immunoSEQ multiplex PCR. Among about 2.2 million clones, about 92% were seen once, and the ten largest hold roughly 1.8%. The sequenced sample was naive CD8+ T cells from PBMCs. These receptors were taken from a man younger than 30 in good health. Some clones in this sample may be carry-over from other donors' samples. The CDR3 runs from the conserved cysteine through the conserved F or W. A D gene is named only where the DNA matches it firmly. The listing skips clone size in some rows; elsewhere it reads once, few, many or a size class.

>once|TRBV5-8|TRBD1|TRBJ2-7
TGTGCCAGCAGCCGGACAGGGCCCTACGAGCAGTACTTC
CASSRTGPYEQYF
>.|TRBV15|TRBD2|TRBJ2-7
TGTGCCACCAGCCAAAAGCGGGAGGGCCACGAGCAGTACTTC
CATSQKREGHEQYF
>.|TRBV7-8|TRBD1|TRBJ2-7
TGTGCCAGCAGCTGGGGGACAGGGGCCGAGCAGTACTTC
CASSWGTGAEQYF
>once|TRBV5-1|TRBD1|TRBJ1-5
TGCGCCAGCAGCAGACGGGACAGGCCTTCGCCTAATCAGCCCCAGCATTTT
CASSRRDRPSPNQPQHF
>once|TRBV9|.|TRBJ1-3
TGTGCCAGCAGCGAACAGGGCCCTGGAAACACCATATATTTT
CASSEQGPGNTIYF
>.|TRBV23-1|.|TRBJ1-5
TGCGCCAGCAGTCAATCCCAGGGGCCGGAATATCAGCCCCAGCATTTT
CASSQSQGPEYQPQHF
>once|TRBV28|.|TRBJ2-7
TGTGCCAGCAGTGGGATGCAGGGCCTAACGAACGAGCAGTACTTC
CASSGMQGLTNEQYF
>.|TRBV27|.|TRBJ2-7
TGTGCCAGCAGCAACGGGCCGTCCTCCGAGCAGTACTTC
CASSNGPSSEQYF
>once|TRBV7-9|TRBD1|TRBJ1-1
TGTGCCAGCAGCTTCGGGACAGGTATCATGAACACTGAAGCTTTCTTT
CASSFGTGIMNTEAFF
>.|TRBV9|.|TRBJ2-3
TGTGCCAGCAGCCCACGTAGCGTTCTGAACACAGATACGCAGTATTTT
CASSPRSVLNTDTQYF
>few|TRBV5-4|.|TRBJ1-3
TGTGCCAGCAGCCTAGAAAACACCATATATTTT
CASSLENTIYF
>.|TRBV7-2|.|TRBJ1-1
TGTGCCAGCAGCGCGCGGGGGGCTTTCTTT
CASSARGAFF
>.|TRBV7-9|.|TRBJ1-2
TGTGCCAGCAGCTTAAGCGACAGCCGCTACACCTTC
CASSLSDSRYTF
>.|TRBV5-1|TRBD2|TRBJ2-5
TGCGCCAGCAGCCCCGGGGGGGGTAGCGGGAGAGAGACCCAGTACTTC
CASSPGGGSGRETQYF
>.|TRBV27|.|TRBJ1-5
TGTGCCAGCAGCCGAGGGCCAGGGTTTGGTCAGCCCCAGCATTTT
CASSRGPGFGQPQHF
>.|TRBV9|.|TRBJ2-2
TGTGCCAGCAGCGCAGCGCTCGGGGGAGGTCGGACCGGGGAGCTGTTTTTT
CASSAALGGGRTGELFF
>.|TRBV2|TRBD2|TRBJ2-7
TGTGCCAGCACCCCGGGGAGGGCTAGCGGGGCCTACGAGCAGTACTTC
CASTPGRASGAYEQYF
>.|TRBV4-3|.|TRBJ2-2
TGCGCCAGCAGCCAAGATCGGATAGATGGGGAGCTGTTTTTT
CASSQDRIDGELFF
>.|TRBV5-1|TRBD1|TRBJ2-7
TGCGCCAGCAGCCCGGAAGGGACAGCATTCTACGAGCAGTACTTC
CASSPEGTAFYEQYF
>.|TRBV28|TRBD2|TRBJ2-7
TGTGCCAGCAGTTTACCCGATGGGACTAGCGGGATGTCCTCCTACGAGCAGTACTTC
CASSLPDGTSGMSSYEQYF
>.|TRBV2|TRBD2|TRBJ2-2
TGTGCCAGCAGTGAAATGTCCCCAGCGGGAGATCGCACCGGGGAGCTGTTTTTT
CASSEMSPAGDRTGELFF
>.|TRBV5-6|.|TRBJ1-4
TGTGCCAGCAGCCCCCCGGGAGAAAAACTGTTTTTT
CASSPPGEKLFF
>.|TRBV30|.|TRBJ2-5
TGTGCCTGGAGCCTATGGGCCCAAGAGACCCAGTACTTC
CAWSLWAQETQYF
>.|TRBV29-1|TRBD2|TRBJ2-5
TGCAGCGTAGCCGGGACTAGCTCCCAAGAGACCCAGTACTTC
CSVAGTSSQETQYF
>.|TRBV5-8|.|TRBJ2-7
TGTGCCAGCAGCTTAGACAGGTCCGCCTACGAGCAGTACTTC
CASSLDRSAYEQYF
>.|TRBV7-9|.|TRBJ1-1
TGTGCCAGCAGCTTGGGCCAAGGGGGATACACTGAAGCTTTCTTT
CASSLGQGGYTEAFF
>once|TRBV10-3|.|TRBJ2-7
TGTGCCATCAGTGACCCGGGGGCTATCTACGAGCAGTACTTC
CAISDPGAIYEQYF
>.|TRBV11-2|.|TRBJ2-3
TGTGCCAGCGCAGCGGAGATGAGAACAGATACGCAGTATTTT
CASAAEMRTDTQYF
>.|TRBV28|.|TRBJ2-7
TGTGCCAGCAGTTTCCGGACAATCGACGAGCAGTACTTC
CASSFRTIDEQYF
>.|TRBV10-2|.|TRBJ2-7
TGCGCCAGCAGTGTAACCTACGAGCAGTACTTC
CASSVTYEQYF
>.|TRBV4-1|.|TRBJ2-1
TGCGCCAGCAGCGACGCACGATACAATGAGCAGTTCTTC
CASSDARYNEQFF
>.|TRBV4-3|TRBD2|TRBJ2-7
TGCGCCAGCAGCCATGGGACTAGCGGGCGCCTCCCCCACGAGCAGTACTTC
CASSHGTSGRLPHEQYF
>.|TRBV11-1|TRBD2|TRBJ2-3
TGTGCCAGCAGTTCCTCCGGGACTAGCGGGTCGGGTTGGCAGTATTTT
CASSSSGTSGSGWQYF